This entry lists 10 T cell receptor beta chains sequenced from one sample in a study of tissue T cells after allogeneic stem cell transplantation. Stated time point: mouse harvest day 14 after allogeneic transplant. Tail vein injection delivered 10^7 T-cell-depleted bone marrow cells and 10^6 splenic CD5+ T cells. Some clones are missing from TCRdb's copy, which holds only in-frame ones; the method was immunoSEQ multiplex PCR. The profile shows thousands of clones, less than 50% of them singletons. Sequencing was carried out using lymph node tissue. The source of these receptors is a female BALB/c mouse given C57BL/6 T cells with graft-versus-host disease after an allogeneic hematopoietic cell transplant.

In the case of this clone: Gene names and germline match the mouse. The CDR3 goes on 1 residue after the read ends, and that part is filled in from the germline J gene. Within the sample, other DNA sequences also encode this same CDR3. The chain is built from TRBV3 and TRBJ2-4; D not certain. Trimming cost V 0 bases and J 0 bases, with 4 bases left between them. The CDR3 extends over 14 amino acids. Per germline, CDR1 SNHLY and CDR2 FYNGKV (reference sequence). The part of the CDR3 DNA that was read is TGTGCCAGCAGCTTAGCGGGTAGTCAAAACACCTTGTAC. It encodes CASSLAGSQNTLY. The whole CDR3 region reads CASSLAGSQNTLYF.

To note about this clone: The gene symbols are mouse symbols. The CDR3 end is not reached by the read, which stops 1 residue before it; the germline J gene fills it in. The chain employs TRBV12-1 and TRBJ1-2; maybe TRBD1 (6 bases). Germline loops: CDR1 SGHSN, CDR2 HYEKVE. Trimming left V 2 bases short and J 1 base short, with 7 bases between. This CDR3 spans 13 amino acids. CDR3: CASSPDRNSDYTF. Incomplete CDR3 DNA: TGTGCCAGCTCTCCGGACAGAAACTCCGACTACACC.

Turning to this clone: Genes here carry mouse names. Coverage ceases 1 residue before the CDR3 finishes, and the germline J gene fills in the end. The J gene is TRBJ2-2, the V gene TRBV15; TRBD1 might be the D (6 bases). The germline V gene encodes CDR1 SGHND and CDR2 FRSKSL. The V gene lost 5 bases and the J gene lost 2 bases, with 12 bases spanning the gap. CDR3 length: 15 amino acids. CDR3 protein: CASSPAGHNTGQLYF. The CDR3 bases that were read are TGTGCCAGCAGTCCCGCGGGACATAACACCGGGCAGCTCTAC.

For this clone: Each gene name is a mouse one. The sequenced fragment ends 1 residue before the CDR3 boundary, so the rest is inferred from the germline J gene. The chain recombines TRBV26 with TRBJ2-1; 8 bases are shared with TRBD1. The germline CDR1 and CDR2 sequences are KGHPV and FQNQEV (reference sequence). J lost 9 bases, V lost 4 bases, and 2 bases had no gene match. The CDR3 has 12 amino acids. The CDR3 DNA, read in part, is TGTGCCAGCAGTCGGACAGGGCTTGAGCAGTTC. It yields the protein CASSRTGLEQF. In full, the CDR3 is CASSRTGLEQFF.

About this clone itself: These gene names are mouse names. The read halts 1 residue ahead of the CDR3 end, with the missing end drawn from the germline J gene. J is TRBJ2-7 and V is TRBV3; 11 bases line up with TRBD1. CDR3 size: 14 residues. CDR1 is SNHLY and CDR2 is FYNGKV in the germline V gene (reference sequence). Trimming cost V 5 bases and J 3 bases; bases outside gene matches: 3. CDR3 DNA (partial): TGTGCCAGCAGCGAAGGGACAGGGGGCTATGAACAGTAC. This sequence encodes CASSEGTGGYEQY. The whole CDR3 region reads CASSEGTGGYEQYF.

As concerns this clone: Mouse gene names and germline throughout. The missing CDR3 end, 1 residue past where the read stops, is filled in from the germline J gene. The chain couples TRBV16 to TRBJ2-3, with TRBD2 matching over 8 bases. Germline loops: CDR1 SGHSA, CDR2 FRNQAP. The CDR3 totals 14 residues. Trimming at V came to 5 bases and at J to 1 base, leaving 2 bases not matched to a gene. The CDR3 loop is CASSPWGGAETLYF. The sequenced part of the CDR3 DNA is TGTGCAAGCAGCCCCTGGGGGGGTGCAGAAACGCTGTAT.

A note on this clone: Gene names and germline refer to mouse. The read gets to within 1 residue of the CDR3 end, and the germline J gene fills in the rest. The J gene is TRBJ1-3, the V gene TRBV31; D remains unclear. V was trimmed by 6 bases and J by 2 bases, leaving 5 bases between them. Germline V lookup: CDR1 GKSSPN, CDR2 SITVG. This CDR3 has 11 amino acids. The part of the CDR3 DNA that was read is TGTGCCTGCCCTACTGGAAATACGCTCTAT. Amino acids: CACPTGNTLY. The whole CDR3 protein is CACPTGNTLYF.

Worth noting for this clone: Gene and germline names: mouse. The read comes to an end 1 residue before the CDR3 does, leaving the germline J gene to fill in the end. V usage is TRBV16 and J usage is TRBJ1-4; D gene ambiguous. Germline V lookup: CDR1 SGHSA, CDR2 FRNQAP. The CDR3 is made up of 15 amino acids. Trimming cost V 0 bases and J 4 bases, with 9 bases left between them. The sequenced part of the CDR3 DNA is TGTGCAAGCAGCTTAGATAAAACAGACAACGAAAGATTATTT. The encoded protein is CASSLDKTDNERLF. The whole CDR3 protein is CASSLDKTDNERLFF.

Turning to this clone: Mouse gene names apply. The read terminates 1 residue ahead of where the CDR3 ends, so the germline J gene completes it. The V call is TRBV24, the J call TRBJ1-4; D gene unclear. V dropped 2 bases and J dropped 4 bases, with 8 bases sitting between them. In germline, CDR1 is KGHTA, CDR2 FRNEEI. The length of the CDR3 is 14 residues. The CDR3 here is CASSLLQNNERLFF. CDR3 DNA (partial): TGTGCCAGCAGTCTGCTACAAAACAACGAAAGATTATTT.

With regard to this clone: The gene names here belong to mouse. The read ends 1 residue before the CDR3 terminus; that terminus is restored from the germline J gene. V and J are TRBV3 and TRBJ2-7, with TRBD2 matching 8 bases. Germline assignment: CDR1 SNHLY and CDR2 FYNGKV (reference sequence). This CDR3 is built from 14 residues. J lost 7 bases, V lost 6 bases, and 11 bases had no gene match. CDR3 DNA (partial): TGTGCCAGCAGTCTGTCACGGGGGGGCGTAGAACAGTAC. Its protein is CASSLSRGGVEQY. The complete CDR3 reads CASSLSRGGVEQYF.